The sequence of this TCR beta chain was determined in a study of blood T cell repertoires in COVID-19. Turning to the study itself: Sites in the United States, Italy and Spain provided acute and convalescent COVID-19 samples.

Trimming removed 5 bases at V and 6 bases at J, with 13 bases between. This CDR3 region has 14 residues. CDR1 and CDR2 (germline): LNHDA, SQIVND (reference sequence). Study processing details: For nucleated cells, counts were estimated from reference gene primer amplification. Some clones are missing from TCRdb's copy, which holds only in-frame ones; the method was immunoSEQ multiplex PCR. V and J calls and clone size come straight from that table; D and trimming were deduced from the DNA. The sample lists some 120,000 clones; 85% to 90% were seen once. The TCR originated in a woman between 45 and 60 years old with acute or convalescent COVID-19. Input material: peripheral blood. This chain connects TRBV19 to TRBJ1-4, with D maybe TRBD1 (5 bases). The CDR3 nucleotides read TGTGCCAGTAGTCTCTCCGGGACTGATGAAAAACTGTTTTTT. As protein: CASSLSGTDEKLFF.